The clone carrying this T cell receptor beta chain was detected a few times. The data were taken from a study of T cells in Graves' hyperthyroidism and ophthalmopathy. Each diagnosis drew on symptoms, thyroxine, TRAb, thyroid ultrasound and orbital computed tomography findings. RNA transcripts gave rise to amplified TCR beta CDR3 regions. HTBI primers were the set used in a first-round RT-PCR of the TCR CDR3. TCRdb passed the multiplex PCR reads through MiXCR, listing each CDR3 protein once. The sample holds about 560,000 distinct CDR3 sequences; about a sixth are singletons and the top ten take around 18%. The CDR3 sequence is 13 residues long. The V and J ends lost 6 bases and 2 bases respectively, with 13 bases between them. The germline gives CDR1 SQVTM, CDR2 ANQGSEA.

The receptor was isolated from a woman under 30 with Graves' hyperthyroidism. The material sequenced was blood. The chain employs TRBV29-1 and TRBJ2-5; D perhaps matches TRBD1 (6 bases). CDR3 protein: CSVETGLQETQYF. The CDR3, as DNA: TGCAGCGTGGAGACAGGCCTTCAAGAGACCCAGTACTTC. The full variable domain, its missing parts supplied by reference TRBV29-1 and TRBJ2-5, is SAVISQKPSRDICQRGTSLTIQCQVDSQVTMMFWYRQQPGQSLTLIATANQGSEATYESGFVIDKFPISRPNLTFSTLTVSNMSPEDSSIYLCSVETGLQETQYFGPGTRLLVL.